This paragraph reports one T cell receptor (beta chain). Time point specified: patch test 2, 6 weeks after DPC sensitization. Treatment noted: therapeutic diphenylcyclopropenone sensitization with weekly scalp DPC. This sample is part of a study of human T cells and chemical hapten exposure. At the level of the study: A 2 cm by 2 cm inner upper arm patch received 2% DPC for sensitization.

V was cut by 6 bases and J by 1 base, with 9 bases left in between. The length of the CDR3 is 14 residues. Germline loops: CDR1 MGHRA, CDR2 YSYEKL. MiXCR was run by TCRdb on the RACE reads, yielding one entry per CDR3 protein. There are roughly 380,000 distinct CDR3 sequences in the sample; about 6% occur only once, and approximately 5.4% lies in the top ten. The receptor was derived from a woman between 18 and 29 years old with alopecia areata. Some clones in this sample may be carry-over from other donors' samples. The chain has TRBV4-1 and TRBJ2-2; no clear D gene. The sample consisted of whole blood, taken in connection with sensitization to the hapten diphenylcyclopropenone (DPC). The CDR3 sequence: CASRHSGNTGELFF. Written as DNA, the CDR3 is TGCGCCAGCAGACACTCCGGGAACACCGGGGAGCTGTTTTTT.